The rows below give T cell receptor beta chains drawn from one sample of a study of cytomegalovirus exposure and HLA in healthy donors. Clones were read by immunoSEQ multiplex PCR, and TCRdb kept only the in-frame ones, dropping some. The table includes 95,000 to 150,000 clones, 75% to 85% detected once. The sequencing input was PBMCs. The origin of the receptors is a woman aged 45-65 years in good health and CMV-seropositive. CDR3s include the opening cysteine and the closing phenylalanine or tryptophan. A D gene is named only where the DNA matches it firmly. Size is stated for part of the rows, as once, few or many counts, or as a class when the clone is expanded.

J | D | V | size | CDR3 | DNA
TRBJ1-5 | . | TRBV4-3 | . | CASSQDWTASGQPQHF | TGCGCCAGCAGCCAAGATTGGACAGCGAGCGGTCAGCCCCAGCATTTT
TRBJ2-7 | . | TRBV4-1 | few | CASSSGGSYEQYF | TGCGCCAGCAGCTCGGGGGGCTCTTACGAGCAGTACTTC
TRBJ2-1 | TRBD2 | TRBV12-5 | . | CASGLSPGTSAYNEQFF | TGTGCTAGTGGTTTGAGCCCCGGGACTAGCGCCTACAATGAGCAGTTCTTC
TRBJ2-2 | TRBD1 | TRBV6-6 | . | CASKPGQGNTGELFF | TGTGCCAGCAAACCTGGACAGGGTAACACCGGGGAGCTGTTTTTT
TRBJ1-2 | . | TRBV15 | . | CATSRDNTNYGYTF | TGTGCCACCAGCAGAGATAACACTAACTATGGCTACACCTTC
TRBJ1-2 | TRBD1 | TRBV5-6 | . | CASSFGQGYGYTF | TGTGCCAGCAGCTTTGGACAGGGATATGGCTACACCTTC
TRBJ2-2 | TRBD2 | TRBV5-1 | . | CASSLTSGRRGELFF | TGCGCCAGCAGCTTAACTAGCGGGAGACGCGGGGAGCTGTTTTTT
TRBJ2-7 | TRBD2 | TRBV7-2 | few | CASSSQPGGGTYEQYF | TGTGCCAGCAGCTCTCAACCGGGGGGGGGCACCTACGAGCAGTACTTC
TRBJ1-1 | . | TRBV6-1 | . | CASSDDSMNTEAFF | TGTGCCAGCAGTGATGACAGCATGAACACTGAAGCTTTCTTT
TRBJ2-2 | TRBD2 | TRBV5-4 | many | CASSLATSGPKGELFF | TGTGCCAGCAGCTTGGCTACTAGCGGTCCAAAGGGGGAGCTGTTTTTT
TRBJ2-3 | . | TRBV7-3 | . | CASSPTGTEGADTQYF | TGTGCCAGCAGCCCAACCGGGACGGAGGGAGCAGATACGCAGTATTTT
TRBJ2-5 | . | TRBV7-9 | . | CASSGGRETQYF | TGTGCCAGCAGCGGGGGGAGGGAGACCCAGTACTTC
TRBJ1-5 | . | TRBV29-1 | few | CSVRDINQPQHF | TGCAGCGTTCGGGACATAAATCAGCCCCAGCATTTT
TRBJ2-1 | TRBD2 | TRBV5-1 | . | CASVVTGGSYNEQFF | TGCGCCAGCGTCGTGACGGGGGGCTCCTACAATGAGCAGTTCTTC
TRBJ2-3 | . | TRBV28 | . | CASMTERFRDTQYF | TGTGCCAGCATGACGGAAAGATTCAGGGATACGCAGTATTTT
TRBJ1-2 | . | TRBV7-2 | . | CASSPPRPYQYGYTF | TGTGCCAGCAGCCCCCCCAGGCCCTATCAATATGGCTACACCTTC
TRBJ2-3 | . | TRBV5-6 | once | CASSLAGPADTQYF | TGTGCCAGCAGCTTAGCGGGCCCCGCGGATACGCAGTATTTT
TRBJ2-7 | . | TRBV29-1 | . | CSVEGGGDYEQYF | TGCAGCGTTGAAGGGGGCGGGGACTACGAGCAGTACTTC
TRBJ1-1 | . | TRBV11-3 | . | CASSLAGMNTEAFF | TGTGCCAGCAGCTTAGCAGGTATGAACACTGAAGCTTTCTTT
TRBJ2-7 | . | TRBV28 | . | CASSLPEAAANGEQYF | TGTGCCAGCAGTTTACCCGAGGCCGCCGCTAATGGCGAGCAGTACTTC
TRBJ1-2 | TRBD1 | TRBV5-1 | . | CASSLHRGDGYTF | TGCGCCAGCAGCTTACACAGGGGTGATGGCTACACCTTC
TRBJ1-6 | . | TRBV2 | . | CASSVGDTLHF | TGTGCCAGCAGTGTGGGCGATACCCTCCACTTT
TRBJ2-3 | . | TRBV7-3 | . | CASSLDYTSTDTQYF | TGTGCCAGCAGCTTGGACTATACTAGCACAGATACGCAGTATTTT
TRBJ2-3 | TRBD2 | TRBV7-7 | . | CASSLAGGADTQYF | TGTGCTAGCAGCTTAGCGGGAGGGGCAGATACGCAGTATTTT
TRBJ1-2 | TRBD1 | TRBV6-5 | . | CASSYSGGGYGYTF | TGTGCCAGCAGTTACTCAGGGGGCGGCTATGGCTACACCTTC
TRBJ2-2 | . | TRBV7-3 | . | CASSLVSGSAGELFF | TGTGCCAGCAGCTTAGTTTCTGGGAGCGCCGGGGAGCTGTTTTTT
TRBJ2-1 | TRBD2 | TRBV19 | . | CASKLGRPGLASNEQFF | TGTGCCAGTAAGTTAGGCCGACCGGGACTAGCGAGCAATGAGCAGTTCTTC
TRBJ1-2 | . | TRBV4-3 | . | CASSQESTLSGYTF | TGCGCCAGCAGCCAAGAATCGACACTTTCTGGCTACACCTTC
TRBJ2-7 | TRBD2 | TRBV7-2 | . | CASSLGRGGRNEQYF | TGTGCCAGCAGCTTGGGGCGGGGGGGCCGGAACGAGCAGTACTTC
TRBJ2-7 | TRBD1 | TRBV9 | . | CASSYTGDEQYF | TGTGCCAGCAGCTACACAGGGGACGAGCAGTACTTC
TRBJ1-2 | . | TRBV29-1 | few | CSVPPMEGRHGYTF | TGCAGCGTTCCCCCCATGGAGGGGAGACATGGCTACACCTTC
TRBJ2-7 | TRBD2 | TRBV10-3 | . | CATGLAGGQYEQYF | TGTGCCACCGGACTAGCGGGAGGGCAGTACGAGCAGTACTTC
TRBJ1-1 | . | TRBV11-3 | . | CASSKLQGNTEAFF | TGTGCCAGCAGCAAACTACAGGGAAACACTGAAGCTTTCTTT
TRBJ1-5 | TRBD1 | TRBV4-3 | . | CASSLGTGSNQPQHF | TGCGCCAGCAGCCTCGGGACAGGGAGCAATCAGCCCCAGCATTTT
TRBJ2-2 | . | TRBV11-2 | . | CASTLTTTGELFF | TGTGCCAGCACCCTAACTACCACCGGGGAGCTGTTTTTT
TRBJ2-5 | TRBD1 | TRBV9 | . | CASSERGGRGRETQYF | TGTGCCAGCAGCGAGAGGGGTGGCAGGGGGCGAGAGACCCAGTACTTC
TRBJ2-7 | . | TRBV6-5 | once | CASSLTASYEQYF | TGTGCCAGCAGCCTAACAGCCTCCTACGAGCAGTACTTC
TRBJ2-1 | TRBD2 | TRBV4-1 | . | CASTQRGREGQDEQFF | TGCGCCAGCACTCAAAGAGGGCGGGAGGGCCAGGATGAGCAGTTCTTC
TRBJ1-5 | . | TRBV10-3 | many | CATVNPGGDQPQHF | TGTGCCACCGTAAATCCGGGGGGAGATCAGCCCCAGCATTTT
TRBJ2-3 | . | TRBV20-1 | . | CSARVGGTQYF | TGCAGTGCTAGAGTTGGAGGGACGCAGTATTTT
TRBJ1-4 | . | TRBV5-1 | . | CASSLEGTTTNEKLFF | TGCGCCAGCAGCTTGGAAGGGACAACAACTAATGAAAAACTGTTTTTT
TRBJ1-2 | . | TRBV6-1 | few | CASRQGVYGYTF | TGTGCCAGCAGACAGGGAGTCTATGGCTACACCTTC
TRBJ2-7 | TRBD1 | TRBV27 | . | CASSLSSGDRVPYEQYF | TGTGCCAGCAGTTTATCATCCGGGGACAGGGTTCCCTACGAGCAGTACTTC
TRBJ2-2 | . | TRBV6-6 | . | CASSYERVGELFF | TGTGCCAGCAGTTACGAGCGGGTGGGGGAGCTGTTTTTT
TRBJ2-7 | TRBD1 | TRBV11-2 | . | CASSRLTGVVWEQYF | TGTGCCAGCAGCCGCTTAACAGGGGTAGTTTGGGAGCAGTACTTC
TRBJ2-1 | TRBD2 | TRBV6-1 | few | CASNERLAASSYNEQFF | TGTGCCAGCAATGAACGACTAGCGGCTAGCTCCTACAATGAGCAGTTCTTC
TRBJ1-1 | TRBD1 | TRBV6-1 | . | CASIGTGMNTEAFF | TGTGCCAGCATTGGGACAGGGATGAACACTGAAGCTTTCTTT
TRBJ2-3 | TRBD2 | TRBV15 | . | CATSVTSGGLGTTDTQYF | TGTGCCACCAGCGTCACTAGCGGGGGCCTCGGGACCACAGATACGCAGTATTTT
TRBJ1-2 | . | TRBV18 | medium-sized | CASSLASGDGYTF | TGTGCCAGCTCACTGGCTTCGGGTGATGGCTACACCTTC
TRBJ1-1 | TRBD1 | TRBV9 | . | CASSTRGGTGVAFF | TGTGCCAGCAGCACAAGGGGAGGGACAGGGGTAGCTTTCTTT
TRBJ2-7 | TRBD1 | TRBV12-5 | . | CASNNRGAGEQYF | TGTGCTAGTAATAACAGGGGTGCGGGCGAGCAGTACTTC
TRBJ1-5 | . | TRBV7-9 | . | CASSLGAVGSNQPQHF | TGTGCCAGCAGCTTAGGCGCGGTCGGGAGCAATCAGCCCCAGCATTTT
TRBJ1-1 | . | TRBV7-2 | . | CASSSTATEAFF | TGTGCCAGCAGCTCTACTGCTACTGAAGCTTTCTTT
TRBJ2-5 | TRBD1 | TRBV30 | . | CAWSVGNRGSETQYF | TGTGCCTGGAGCGTAGGAAACAGGGGTTCAGAGACCCAGTACTTC